The 7 T cell receptor beta chains below come from one sample, sequenced in a study of cytomegalovirus exposure and HLA in healthy donors. Clones were read by immunoSEQ multiplex PCR, and TCRdb kept only the in-frame ones, dropping some. The data contain about 150,000 clones, about 86% of them seen just once; the ten biggest clones take up about 2.2%. What was sequenced was PBMCs. The receptors originated from a human donor in good health.

This clone has just one count. Other DNA sequences of this sample code for an identical CDR3. The chain carries TRBV27 and TRBJ1-5; D uncertain. CDR1 MNHEY and CDR2 SMNVEV come from the germline V gene (reference sequence). There are 13 residues in the CDR3. The V end lost 0 bases, the J end lost 4 bases, and 4 bases lay between the germline ends. CDR3 coding DNA: TGTGCCAGCAGTTTATCCCTGAATCAGCCCCAGCATTTT. It codes for CASSLSLNQPQHF.

A word on this clone: The sample contains more than one DNA sequence encoding this CDR3. The V and J genes are TRBV7-2 and TRBJ2-1; no reliable D call. There are 13 residues in the CDR3. Trimming took 5 bases from V and 0 from J, leaving 5 bases between them. Germline V lookup: CDR1 SGHTA, CDR2 FQGNSA. The CDR3 region has the DNA TGTGCCAGCAGCCCCAGCTCCTACAATGAGCAGTTCTTC. This translates into CASSPSSYNEQFF.

This sequence joins TRBV18 and TRBJ1-5, with no clear D. The germline gives CDR1 KGHSH, CDR2 LQKENI. CDR3 size: 17 residues. V lost 2 bases and J 0 bases, leaving 14 bases between the germline ends. In DNA, the CDR3 is TGTGCCAGCTCACCAGGCGGAGCTGAATATAGCAATCAGCCCCAGCATTTT. It codes for CASSPGGAEYSNQPQHF.

The chain is built from TRBV5-1 and TRBJ1-2; D gene uncertain. This CDR3 spans 14 amino acids. In germline, CDR1 is SGHRS, CDR2 YFSETQ. V was trimmed by 5 bases and J by 4 bases, leaving 15 bases between them. The CDR3 DNA is TGCGCCAGCAGTTTGTCGAGGGTCTCCTATGGCTACACCTTC. Translated: CASSLSRVSYGYTF.

This clone has just one count. CDR3 residues: CASSPPWPQVRAFF. Here the CDR3 DNA reads TGTGCCAGCAGTCCTCCCTGGCCCCAAGTAAGAGCTTTCTTT. The V and J genes are TRBV7-2 and TRBJ1-1; D ambiguous. Germline CDR1 reads SGHTA; CDR2 reads FQGNSA. CDR3 size: 14 residues. V lost 6 bases and J lost 10, with 21 bases in between.

V usage is TRBV18 and J usage is TRBJ1-1, with TRBD1 as a possible D gene (5 bases). Between the trimmed V and J ends, which lost 3 bases and 3 bases, there was a span of 17 bases. The CDR3 spans 16 residues. Per the germline V gene, CDR1 is KGHSH and CDR2 is LQKENI. The CDR3 loop reads CASSPQGKGWDTEAFF. CDR3 sequence (DNA): TGTGCCAGCTCACCCCAGGGAAAGGGTTGGGACACTGAAGCTTTCTTT.

This clone occurred a few times. V and J are TRBV15 and TRBJ1-4, with 7 bases lining up with TRBD1. This CDR3 comprises 14 residues. With 5 bases clipped from V and 7 bases from J, the junction kept 7 bases outside the gene matches. Germline V gene data show CDR1 as LNHNV and CDR2 as YYDKDF (reference sequence). CDR3 bases: TGTGCCACCAGCTCGACAGGGACCTCTGAAAAACTGTTTTTT. Protein sequence: CATSSTGTSEKLFF.